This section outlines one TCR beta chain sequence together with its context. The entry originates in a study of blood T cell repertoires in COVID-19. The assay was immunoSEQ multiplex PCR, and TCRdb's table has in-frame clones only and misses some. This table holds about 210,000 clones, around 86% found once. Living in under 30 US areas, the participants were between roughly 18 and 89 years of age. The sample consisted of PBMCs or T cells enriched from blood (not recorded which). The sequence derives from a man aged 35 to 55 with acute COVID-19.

The CDR3 loop reads CASSSGQVAEAFF. In DNA, the CDR3 is TGCGCCAGCAGCTCGGGACAGGTGGCGGAAGCTTTCTTT. The rearrangement joins TRBV5-1 to TRBJ1-1, with TRBD1 matching 8 bases. CDR1 and CDR2 from the germline V gene are SGHRS and YFSETQ. The CDR3 is 13 amino acids. V was pared by 3 bases and J by 8 bases, with 6 bases of the junction left unmatched.